These T cell receptor beta chains were read from a single sample in a study of blood T cell repertoires in COVID-19. This table comes from immunoSEQ multiplex PCR, and its TCRdb copy is limited to in-frame clones, with some not included. This sample has roughly 160,000 clones, with 86% found just once. Sequencing used peripheral blood. The receptors here all came from a man aged 18 to 30 with acute or convalescent COVID-19. Each CDR3 is given with its conserved first and last residue. The order of the fields is J gene, V gene, D gene, CDR3 protein. D genes are given only for firm matches.

J: TRBJ1-1
V: TRBV12-3/TRBV12-4
D: -
CDR3: CASGRDINTEAFF

J: TRBJ1-2
V: TRBV7-2
D: -
CDR3: CASSLGEGYGYTF

J: TRBJ1-1
V: TRBV30
D: -
CDR3: CAWSVFRVRGTEAFF

J: TRBJ2-1
V: TRBV25-1
D: TRBD1
CDR3: CASSGDRVPHRSYNEQFF

J: TRBJ1-6
V: TRBV7-9
D: -
CDR3: CASSLGRGFGNSPLHF

J: TRBJ2-3
V: TRBV5-1
D: TRBD2
CDR3: CASSLAGARTDTQYF

J: TRBJ2-1
V: TRBV11-2
D: TRBD2
CDR3: CASSSQRRGAPYNEQFF

J: TRBJ2-5
V: TRBV11-3
D: -
CDR3: CASSLGGRETQYF

J: TRBJ2-5
V: TRBV5-1
D: TRBD1
CDR3: CASSSAGTGYQETQYF

J: TRBJ2-3
V: TRBV6-6
D: TRBD1
CDR3: CASSDRAGTDTQYF

J: TRBJ2-6
V: TRBV14
D: -
CDR3: CASSQDLGSGANVLTF

J: TRBJ2-5
V: TRBV5-4
D: TRBD2
CDR3: CASSLGASGGPQETQYF

J: TRBJ1-4
V: TRBV7-8
D: -
CDR3: CASSLRETTNEKLFF

J: TRBJ2-3
V: TRBV2
D: -
CDR3: CASSWGRSTDTQYF

J: TRBJ2-5
V: TRBV5-8
D: -
CDR3: CASSLEQGGFGTQYF

J: TRBJ2-1
V: TRBV2
D: -
CDR3: CASSRGSYNEQFF

J: TRBJ2-3
V: TRBV6-4
D: TRBD2
CDR3: CASSELAGGPDTQYF

J: TRBJ1-4
V: TRBV6-5
D: -
CDR3: CASRDHSGEKLFF

J: TRBJ2-5
V: TRBV6-5
D: TRBD1
CDR3: CASSHETGNRETQYF

J: TRBJ2-5
V: TRBV7-2
D: -
CDR3: CASSLFQEQETQYF

J: TRBJ1-2
V: TRBV19
D: TRBD1
CDR3: CASRQSGTAYGYTF

J: TRBJ2-5
V: TRBV2
D: TRBD1
CDR3: CASSLGQGVETQYF

J: TRBJ2-3
V: TRBV18
D: TRBD1
CDR3: CASSLMTGSDTQYF

J: TRBJ1-4
V: TRBV5-8
D: TRBD1
CDR3: CASSRTGAEKLFF

J: TRBJ2-1
V: TRBV11-2
D: TRBD1
CDR3: CASSLLTGGVYNEQFF

J: TRBJ2-3
V: TRBV6-5
D: -
CDR3: CASANTQSGTDTQYF

J: TRBJ2-1
V: TRBV28
D: TRBD1
CDR3: CASTLDRVDNEQFF

J: TRBJ1-4
V: TRBV6-1
D: TRBD1
CDR3: CASSDSDRDEKLFF

J: TRBJ2-5
V: TRBV2
D: -
CDR3: CASNGQIQETQYF

J: TRBJ1-5
V: TRBV28
D: -
CDR3: CASIRGGSNQPQHF

J: TRBJ1-1
V: TRBV12-1
D: -
CDR3: CASSFTSRGRENTEAFF

J: TRBJ2-5
V: TRBV27
D: -
CDR3: CASSPQGYSNQETQYF

J: TRBJ1-6
V: TRBV3-1/TRBV3-2
D: TRBD1
CDR3: CASSRDRGRSPLHF

J: TRBJ2-7
V: TRBV12-2
D: -
CDR3: CASRLRRGRAYEQYF

J: TRBJ1-5
V: TRBV28
D: TRBD1
CDR3: CASSSDRGRHQPQHF

J: TRBJ1-1
V: TRBV5-1
D: -
CDR3: CASSLGLVTGGTEAFF

J: TRBJ1-5
V: TRBV30
D: -
CDR3: CAWGEDGASSQPQHF

J: TRBJ1-6
V: TRBV30
D: -
CDR3: CAWSGVLSPLHF

J: TRBJ2-7
V: TRBV6-5
D: TRBD1
CDR3: CASSRSGQGYEQYF

J: TRBJ1-1
V: TRBV30
D: -
CDR3: CAWAPRGTEAFF

J: TRBJ2-5
V: TRBV15
D: TRBD1
CDR3: CATSREVRDRGETQYF

J: TRBJ2-3
V: TRBV2
D: TRBD2
CDR3: CASSEAGGTDTQYF

J: TRBJ1-6
V: TRBV13
D: -
CDR3: CASSFPRLGGNSPLHF

J: TRBJ1-6
V: TRBV6-4
D: TRBD1
CDR3: CASASVAGGNSPLHF

J: TRBJ2-5
V: TRBV24-1
D: TRBD2
CDR3: CATSDSTSGGETQYF

J: TRBJ2-1
V: TRBV7-3
D: -
CDR3: CASSLQAGSYNEQFF

J: TRBJ1-1
V: TRBV3-1/TRBV3-2
D: TRBD1
CDR3: CASSQGDRGEAFF

J: TRBJ1-2
V: TRBV2
D: TRBD1
CDR3: CASRYLTGGNYGYTF

J: TRBJ2-1
V: TRBV7-3
D: -
CDR3: CASSASHGPFYNEQFF

J: TRBJ1-1
V: TRBV27
D: -
CDR3: CASSLAGTEAFF

J: TRBJ1-6
V: TRBV27
D: -
CDR3: CASNPGTNSPLHF

J: TRBJ2-1
V: TRBV30
D: TRBD1
CDR3: CAWKGTGTGYNEQFF

J: TRBJ2-1
V: TRBV10-1
D: -
CDR3: CASSESRLGLSSYNEQFF

J: TRBJ1-1
V: TRBV27
D: -
CDR3: CASSFGRGNTEAFF

J: TRBJ2-2
V: TRBV6-5
D: TRBD1
CDR3: CASSYSGQGMMFF

J: TRBJ1-6
V: TRBV5-6
D: TRBD1
CDR3: CASSLFDRASPLHF

J: TRBJ1-1
V: TRBV6-2/TRBV6-3
D: TRBD1
CDR3: CASSYSGTGDTEAFF

J: TRBJ2-1
V: TRBV6-6
D: TRBD2
CDR3: CASSYRTSGGLNEQFF

J: TRBJ2-3
V: TRBV6-6
D: -
CDR3: CASSYSATLSTDTQYF